The T cell receptor beta chain described here comes from a study of cytomegalovirus exposure and HLA in healthy donors. Regarding the study as a whole: A later examination showed that TCR association rates differed by HLA locus, with DRB1 most and HLA-C fewest.

A word on this clone: As yet, its antigen is unknown.

The PCR contained 60 Vbeta and 13 Jbeta primers. Some clones are missing from TCRdb's copy, which holds only in-frame ones; the method was immunoSEQ multiplex PCR. The table lists approximately 170,000 clones, 65% to 85% of them singletons, with approximately 1.2% in the top ten. The specimen sequenced was PBMCs. The TCR was taken from a boy aged 2 to 10 in good health and CMV-seronegative.

CDR3 nucleotide sequence: TGCGCCAGCAGCTTGGTCTGGGGGCTCACTGGAAACACCATATATTTT. Translated: CASSLVWGLTGNTIYF. The J gene is TRBJ1-3, the V gene TRBV5-1; weak D call: TRBD1 (6 bases). CDR1 is SGHRS and CDR2 is YFSETQ in the germline V gene. V lost 0 bases and J lost 2, with 12 bases in between. The CDR3 sequence is 16 residues long.